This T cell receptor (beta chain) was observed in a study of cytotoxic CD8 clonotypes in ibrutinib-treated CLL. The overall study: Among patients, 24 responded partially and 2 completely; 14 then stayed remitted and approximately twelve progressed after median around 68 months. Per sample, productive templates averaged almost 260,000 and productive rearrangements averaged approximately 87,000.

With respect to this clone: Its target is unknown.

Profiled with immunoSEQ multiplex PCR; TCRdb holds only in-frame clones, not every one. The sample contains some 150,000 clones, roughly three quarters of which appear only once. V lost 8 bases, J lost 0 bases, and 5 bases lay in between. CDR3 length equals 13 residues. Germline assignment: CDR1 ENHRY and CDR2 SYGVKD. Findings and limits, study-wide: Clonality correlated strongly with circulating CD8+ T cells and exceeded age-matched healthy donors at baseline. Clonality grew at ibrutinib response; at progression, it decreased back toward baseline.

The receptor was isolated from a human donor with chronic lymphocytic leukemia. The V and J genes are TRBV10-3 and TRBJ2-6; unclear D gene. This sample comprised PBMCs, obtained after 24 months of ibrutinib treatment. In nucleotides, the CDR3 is TGTGCCATCTGGAGCTCTGGGGCCAACGTCCTGACTTTC. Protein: CAIWSSGANVLTF.